This TCR beta chain was found in a study of response to subunit inactivated influenza vaccine. V was shortened by 5 bases and J by 2 bases, with 17 bases between the two germline ends. The CDR3 consists of 16 residues. The V gene's germline CDR1 is SGHTA and CDR2 FQGTGA. This clonotype has a handful of counts. TCRdb re-called the RT-PCR reads through MiXCR, storing one row per CDR3 protein. The table records approximately 680,000 distinct CDR3 sequences, about 15% of them present only once. This receptor was taken from a man in his forties or fifties who received an inactivated influenza vaccine. The rearrangement joins TRBV7-3 to TRBJ2-3; possible D gene TRBD1, 5 bases. Material: PBMCs from blood, obtained roughly 13 days after vaccination. The CDR3 loop reads CASSPTVGLNTDTQYF. Here the CDR3 DNA reads TGTGCCAGCAGCCCTACCGTGGGGCTAAACACAGATACGCAGTATTTT.